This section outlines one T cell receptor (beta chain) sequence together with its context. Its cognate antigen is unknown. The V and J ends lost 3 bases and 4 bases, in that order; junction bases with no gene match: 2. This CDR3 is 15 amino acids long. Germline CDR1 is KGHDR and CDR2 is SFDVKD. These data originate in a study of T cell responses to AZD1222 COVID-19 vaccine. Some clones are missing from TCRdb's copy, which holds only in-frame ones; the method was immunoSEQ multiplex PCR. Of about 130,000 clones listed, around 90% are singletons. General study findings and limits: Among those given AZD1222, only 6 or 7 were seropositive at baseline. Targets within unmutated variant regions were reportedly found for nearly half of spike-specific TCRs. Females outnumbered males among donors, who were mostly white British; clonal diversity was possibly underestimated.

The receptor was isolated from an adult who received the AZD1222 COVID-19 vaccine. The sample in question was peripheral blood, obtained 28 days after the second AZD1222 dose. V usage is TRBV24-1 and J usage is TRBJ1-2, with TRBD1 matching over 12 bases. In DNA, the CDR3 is TGTGCCACCAGTGATCCGGGACAGGGGGCCTATGGCTACACCTTC. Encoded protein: CATSDPGQGAYGYTF.